The clone carrying this T cell receptor (beta chain) was counted only a few times. The data were taken from a study of blood T cells in healthy people across ages. Through a sample-barcoded 5' primer and a J-beta primer mix, a second PCR was run for about 7 to 12 cycles. Template switching added a 12-random-nucleotide identifier to every cDNA molecule. Via MiXCR, TCRdb re-called the 5' RACE reads, giving one row per CDR3 protein. The repertoire holds 550,000 to 650,000 distinct CDR3 sequences, with about 27% as singletons. The germline gives CDR1 LGHDT, CDR2 YNNKEL (reference sequence). V dropped 4 bases and J dropped 1; count of bases not matched to a gene: 12. The CDR3 spans 17 residues. This same sample was also part of a study on T cells of mothers and their children. That work contributes: Every mother supplied over 9.5 million TCR beta CDR3 reads and every child about 3 million. Slightly, though not significantly, more overlap was seen in related than in unrelated mother-child pairs.

The TCR originated in a boy under 10 years old in good health. The chain combines TRBV3-1 with TRBJ2-5; 7 bases line up with TRBD2. Sequencing was done on a sample of blood. CDR3 nucleotides: TGTGCCAGCAGCCTTGGAACCGGACTAGTCTCCCAAGAGACCCAGTACTTC. The encoded protein is CASSLGTGLVSQETQYF.